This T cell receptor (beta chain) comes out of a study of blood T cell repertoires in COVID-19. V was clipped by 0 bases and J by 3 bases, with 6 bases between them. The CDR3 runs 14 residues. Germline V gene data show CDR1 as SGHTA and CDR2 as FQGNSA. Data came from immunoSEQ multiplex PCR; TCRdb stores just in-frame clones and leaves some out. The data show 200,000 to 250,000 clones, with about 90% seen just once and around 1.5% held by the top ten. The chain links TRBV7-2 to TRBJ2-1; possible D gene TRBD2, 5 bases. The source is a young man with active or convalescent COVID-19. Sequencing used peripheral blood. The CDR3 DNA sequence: TGTGCCAGCAGCTTAGCCGGGATCTACAATGAGCAGTTCTTC. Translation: CASSLAGIYNEQFF.